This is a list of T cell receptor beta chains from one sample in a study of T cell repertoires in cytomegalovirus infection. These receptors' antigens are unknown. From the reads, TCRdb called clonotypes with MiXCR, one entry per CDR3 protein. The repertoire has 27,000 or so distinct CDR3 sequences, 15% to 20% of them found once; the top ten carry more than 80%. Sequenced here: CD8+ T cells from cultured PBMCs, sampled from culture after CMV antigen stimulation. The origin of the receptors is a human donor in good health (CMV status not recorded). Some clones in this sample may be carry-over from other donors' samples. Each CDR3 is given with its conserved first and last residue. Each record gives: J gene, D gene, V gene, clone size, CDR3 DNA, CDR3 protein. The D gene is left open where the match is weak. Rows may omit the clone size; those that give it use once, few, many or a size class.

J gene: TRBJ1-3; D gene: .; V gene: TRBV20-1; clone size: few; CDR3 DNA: TGCAGTGCCGGGGCGTTAGGACAACGAAACACCATATATTTT; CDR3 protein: CSAGALGQRNTIYF
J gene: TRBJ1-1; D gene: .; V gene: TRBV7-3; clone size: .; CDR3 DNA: TGTGCCAGCAGCTTAACCGTACACAATGAAGCTTTCTTT; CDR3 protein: CASSLTVHNEAFF
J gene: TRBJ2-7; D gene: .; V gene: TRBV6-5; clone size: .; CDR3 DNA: TGTGCCAGCAGCCCGGGACACTCCTTAAGCTACGAGCAGTACTTC; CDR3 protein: CASSPGHSLSYEQYF
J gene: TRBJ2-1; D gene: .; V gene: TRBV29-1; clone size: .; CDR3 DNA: TGCAGCGTTGTAAAAGGGCGGATCTACAATGAGCAGTTCTTC; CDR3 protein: CSVVKGRIYNEQFF
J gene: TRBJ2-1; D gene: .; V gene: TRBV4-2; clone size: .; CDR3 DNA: TGTGCCAGCAGCCAAGTGGGACCGGGAGTCGATGAGCAGTTCTTC; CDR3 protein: CASSQVGPGVDEQFF
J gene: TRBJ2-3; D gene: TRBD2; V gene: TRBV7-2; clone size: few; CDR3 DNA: TGTGCCAGCAGCTCCAAACTTAGAGCGGGGGGAGCAGATACGCAGTATTTT; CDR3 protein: CASSSKLRAGGADTQYF
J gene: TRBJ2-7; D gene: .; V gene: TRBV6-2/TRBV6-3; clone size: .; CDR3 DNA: TGTGCCAGCAGACACGCGTCCTACGAGCAGTACTTC; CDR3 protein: CASRHASYEQYF
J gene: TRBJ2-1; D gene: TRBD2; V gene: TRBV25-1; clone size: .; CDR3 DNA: TGTGCCAGCAGTGAGGGGACTAGGGAGGTTGGTGAGCAGTTCTTC; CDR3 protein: CASSEGTREVGEQFF
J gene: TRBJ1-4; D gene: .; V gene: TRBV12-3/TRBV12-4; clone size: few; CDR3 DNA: TGTGCCAGCAGTTTTAGGCTTAGCCGGGCCTATTCACTCCCTTATGAAAAACTGTTTTTT; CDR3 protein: CASSFRLSRAYSLPYEKLFF
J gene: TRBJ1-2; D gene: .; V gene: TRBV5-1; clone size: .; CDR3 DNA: TGCGCCAGCAGGACAGGTATCAACTATGGCTACACCTTC; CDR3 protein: CASRTGINYGYTF
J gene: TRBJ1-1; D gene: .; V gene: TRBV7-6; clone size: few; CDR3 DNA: TGTGCCAGCAGCTTAGAATCAGGTGGAACTGAAGCTTTCTTT; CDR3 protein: CASSLESGGTEAFF
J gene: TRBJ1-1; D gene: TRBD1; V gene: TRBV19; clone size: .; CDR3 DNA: TGTGCCAGTACCAAAACCACAGGGGGGACTGAAGCTTTCTTT; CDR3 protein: CASTKTTGGTEAFF
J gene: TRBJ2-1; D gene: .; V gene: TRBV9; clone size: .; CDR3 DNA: TGTGCCAGCAGCGTAGCAAGGGGCAATGAGCAGTTCTTC; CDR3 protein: CASSVARGNEQFF
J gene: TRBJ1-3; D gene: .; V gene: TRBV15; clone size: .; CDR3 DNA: TGTGCCACCACGGGGGCGTCTGGAAACACCATATATTTT; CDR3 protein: CATTGASGNTIYF
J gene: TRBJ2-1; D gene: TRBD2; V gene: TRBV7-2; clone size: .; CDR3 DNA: TGTGCCAGCAGCCCATCGCCGGGACTAGCGGGGGCATCCTACAATGAGCAGTTCTTC; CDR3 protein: CASSPSPGLAGASYNEQFF
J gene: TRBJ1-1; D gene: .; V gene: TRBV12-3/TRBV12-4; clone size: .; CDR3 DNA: TGTGCCAGCAGTTTAGGCGGAGGCACTGAAGCTTTCTTT; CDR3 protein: CASSLGGGTEAFF
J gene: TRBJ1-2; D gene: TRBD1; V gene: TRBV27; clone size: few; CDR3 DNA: TGTGCCAGCAGTTCATATACAGGGGATCTCTATGGCTACACCTTC; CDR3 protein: CASSSYTGDLYGYTF
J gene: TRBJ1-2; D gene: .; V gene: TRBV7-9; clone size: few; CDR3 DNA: TGTGCCAGCAGCTCCAGCGAACTTGGCTACACCTTC; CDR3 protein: CASSSSELGYTF
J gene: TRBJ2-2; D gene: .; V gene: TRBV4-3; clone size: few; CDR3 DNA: TGCGCCAGCAGCCAAGAAAAGGACGGGCGGACCGCACCCCGAAACACCGGGGAGCTGTTTTTT; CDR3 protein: CASSQEKDGRTAPRNTGELFF
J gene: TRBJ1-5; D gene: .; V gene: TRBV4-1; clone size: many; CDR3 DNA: TGCGCCAGCAGCCAAGAAACGGGCAATCAGCCCCAGCATTTT; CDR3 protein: CASSQETGNQPQHF
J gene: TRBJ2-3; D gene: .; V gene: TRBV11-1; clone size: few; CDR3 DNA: TGTGCCAGCAGCTTAATTCTTGGGGATACGCAGTATTTT; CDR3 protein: CASSLILGDTQYF
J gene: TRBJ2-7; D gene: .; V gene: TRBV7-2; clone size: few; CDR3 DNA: TGTGCCAGCAGATTTGAGGAGGCATCCTACGAGCAGTACTTC; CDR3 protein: CASRFEEASYEQYF
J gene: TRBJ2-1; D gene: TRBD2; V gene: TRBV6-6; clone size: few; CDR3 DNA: TGTGCCAGCAGTTCCCCTGAAGCGGGGGTTTACAATGAGCAGTTCTTC; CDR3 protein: CASSSPEAGVYNEQFF
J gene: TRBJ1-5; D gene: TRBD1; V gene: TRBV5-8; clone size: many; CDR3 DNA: TGTGCCAGCAGCTTGGCGGGACAGACGTTTCCGGCGCCCCAGCATTTT; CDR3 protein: CASSLAGQTFPAPQHF
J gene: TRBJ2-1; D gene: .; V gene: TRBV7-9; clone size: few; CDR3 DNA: TGTGCCAGCAGCTGGACGGCGAATGAGCAGTTCTTC; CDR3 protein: CASSWTANEQFF
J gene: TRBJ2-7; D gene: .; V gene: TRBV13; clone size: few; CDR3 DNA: TGTGCCAGCAGCTTAGTGCTGCACGAGCAGTACTTC; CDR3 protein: CASSLVLHEQYF